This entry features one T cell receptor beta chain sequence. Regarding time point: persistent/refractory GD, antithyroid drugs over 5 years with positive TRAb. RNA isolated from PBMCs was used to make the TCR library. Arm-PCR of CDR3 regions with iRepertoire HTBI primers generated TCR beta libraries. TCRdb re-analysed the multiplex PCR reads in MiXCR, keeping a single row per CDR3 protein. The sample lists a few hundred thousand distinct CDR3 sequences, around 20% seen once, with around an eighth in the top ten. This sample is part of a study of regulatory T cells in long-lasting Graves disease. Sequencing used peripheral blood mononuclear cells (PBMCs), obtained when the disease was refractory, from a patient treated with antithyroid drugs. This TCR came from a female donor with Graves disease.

CDR3 residues: CSARRQGKNEKLFF. For the CDR3, the DNA is TGCAGTGCTAGACGACAGGGCAAAAATGAAAAACTGTTTTTT. This chain connects TRBV20-1 to TRBJ1-4; 7 bases match TRBD1. CDR3 size: 14 residues. J was trimmed by 5 bases and V by 2 bases; bases with no gene match: 5. Germline CDR1 is DFQATT and CDR2 is SNEGSKA (reference sequence).